This section outlines one TCR beta chain sequence together with its context. Clones were read by immunoSEQ multiplex PCR, and TCRdb kept only the in-frame ones, dropping some. The sample has around 120,000 clones; around 87% are singletons. This sample is drawn from a study of blood T cell repertoires in COVID-19. Study context: T cells, B-cell-depleted T cells, or PBMCs supplied cDNA or gDNA.

Trimming removed 2 bases from V and 0 bases from J, with 13 bases in between. The germline V gene encodes CDR1 SGHAT and CDR2 FQNNGV. The CDR3 is made up of 16 amino acids. The chain uses TRBV11-2 and TRBJ1-1; tentatively, D is TRBD1 (5 bases). Sequences were obtained from peripheral blood. This sequence originates from a woman aged 80 or older with acute or convalescent COVID-19. CDR3: CASSLIRGGVNTEAFF. CDR3 nucleotides: TGTGCCAGCAGCTTAATAAGGGGAGGAGTGAACACTGAAGCTTTCTTT.